The 14 T cell receptor beta chains listed next were all sequenced from one sample in a study of blood T cell repertoires in COVID-19 (dated by TCRdb to about 2020). Libraries were constructed by the immunoSEQ multiplex PCR assay. TCRdb carries this immuneACCESS record with in-frame sequences only. Its versions omit some clonotypes, under half of them owing to an unresolved V gene in the studies checked, with the rest unexplained. The sample includes about 200,000 clones, with roughly 82% observed a single time. 5% to 7% of the sample belongs to the ten largest clones. The sequenced sample consisted of PBMCs or T cells enriched from blood (not recorded which). Every receptor here comes from a man in his forties with acute COVID-19.

The rearrangement joins TRBV10-3 to TRBJ2-1; D possibly corresponds to TRBD2 (5 bases). The CDR3 sequence is 19 residues long. Trimming pared 10 bases from V and 3 bases from J, leaving 31 bases between. Germline V gene sequence: CDR1 ENHRY, CDR2 SYGVKD. The chain's CDR3 is CATTSRHLASELGYNEQFF. The CDR3 nucleotides are TGTGCCACCACTAGTCGCCACTTAGCGTCAGAGTTGGGCTACAATGAGCAGTTCTTC.

The chain uses TRBV5-1 and TRBJ1-2, with 7 bases fitting TRBD1. The CDR3 extends over 14 amino acids. V lost 0 bases and J lost 6; bases outside the gene matches: 5. Germline lookup yields CDR1 SGHRS and CDR2 YFSETQ. The CDR3 region is CASSLAPGGNGYTF. The CDR3 DNA sequence: TGCGCCAGCAGCTTGGCCCCAGGGGGTAATGGCTACACCTTC. The entire variable domain, with the rest obtained from reference TRBV5-1 and TRBJ1-2, is as follows: KAGVTQTPRYLIKTRGQQVTLSCSPISGHRSVSWYQQTPGQGLQFLFEYFSETQRNKGNFPGRFSGRQFSNSRSEMNVSTLELGDSALYLCASSLAPGGNGYTFGSGTRLTVV.

The J gene is TRBJ2-5, the V gene TRBV18, with a possible D match to TRBD2 (5 bases). In germline, CDR1 is KGHSH, CDR2 LQKENI. Trimming removed 1 base from V and 5 bases from J, with 11 bases in between. The CDR3 extends over 14 amino acids. CDR3 nucleotides: TGTGCCAGCTCACCACAGGGAGTCGGGGAGACCCAGTACTTC. Translating it yields CASSPQGVGETQYF.

The CDR3 spells CASSLFGGENEKLFF. CDR3 coding DNA: TGTGCCAGCAGCTTATTCGGGGGGGAAAATGAAAAACTGTTTTTT. The V and J genes are TRBV7-8 and TRBJ1-4; tentative D call: TRBD1 (5 bases). This CDR3 contains 15 residues. In germline, CDR1 is SGHVS, CDR2 FQNEAQ. With 2 bases removed from V and 5 bases from J, the gap between germline ends came to 12 bases.

The V gene is TRBV28, the J gene TRBJ2-1; 11 bases are a match to TRBD2. V was clipped by 8 bases and J by 10 bases; unmatched bases: 13. Germline V lookup: CDR1 MDHEN, CDR2 SYDVKM. The CDR3 runs to 15 residues. The CDR3 is CASSLTASGRREQFF. CDR3 DNA sequence: TGTGCCAGCTCCTTAACGGCTAGCGGGAGGAGGGAGCAGTTCTTC.

Concerning this clone: The sample has other DNA sequences that encode this CDR3 too. The rearrangement joins TRBV5-1 to TRBJ2-2; 8 nucleotides match TRBD2. V dropped 4 bases and J dropped 0; count of bases not matched to a gene: 2. Germline V gene lookup returns CDR1 SGHRS and CDR2 YFSETQ. The CDR3 is 15 residues long. CDR3: CASSPGGANTGELFF. The CDR3 coding sequence is TGCGCCAGCAGCCCCGGGGGGGCGAACACCGGGGAGCTGTTTTTT.

V gene TRBV2 combines with J gene TRBJ2-1; D possibly corresponds to TRBD2 (5 bases). Trimming pared 6 bases from V and 0 bases from J, leaving 9 bases between. This CDR3 spans 14 amino acids. Germline CDR1 SNHLY, CDR2 FYNNEI. The CDR3 loop is CASRVGSSYNEQFF. CDR3 in DNA: TGTGCCAGCAGGGTGGGGAGCTCCTACAATGAGCAGTTCTTC.

This clone was seen only a few times. J is TRBJ1-3 and V is TRBV9; TRBD1 is a possible D gene (6 bases). The CDR3 consists of 18 residues. Germline V gene data show CDR1 as SGDLS and CDR2 as YYNGEE. The V gene lost 4 bases and the J gene lost 0 bases, with 20 bases spanning the gap. This chain's CDR3 is CASSPAGNRASSGNTIYF. The CDR3 bases are TGTGCCAGCAGCCCCGCGGGCAACAGGGCCTCCTCTGGAAACACCATATATTTT.

The genes are TRBV5-1 and TRBJ2-2; a possible D gene is TRBD2 (6 bases). Trimming took off 4 bases at V and 5 bases at J, with 18 bases between the two ends. The CDR3 has 16 residues. Germline CDR1 is SGHRS and CDR2 is YFSETQ. This CDR3 is CASSPRTGEGTGELFF. The CDR3 DNA sequence: TGCGCCAGCAGCCCGAGGACGGGGGAAGGTACCGGGGAGCTGTTTTTT. Full variable domain (rest looked up from reference TRBV5-1 and TRBJ2-2): KAGVTQTPRYLIKTRGQQVTLSCSPISGHRSVSWYQQTPGQGLQFLFEYFSETQRNKGNFPGRFSGRQFSNSRSEMNVSTLELGDSALYLCASSPRTGEGTGELFFGEGSRLTVL.

This clone was detected only once. The J gene is TRBJ2-7, the V gene TRBV6-5, with unresolved D. The CDR3 contains 15 residues. With 7 bases removed from V and 0 bases from J, the gap between germline ends came to 16 bases. Germline assignment: CDR1 MNHEY and CDR2 SVGAGI. Here the CDR3 reads CASTRYASSSYEQYF. The CDR3 DNA is TGTGCCAGCACCCGGTACGCCTCATCCTCCTACGAGCAGTACTTC.

The chain links TRBV9 to TRBJ2-1; tentatively, D is TRBD2 (8 bases). Per germline, CDR1 SGDLS and CDR2 YYNGEE. The CDR3 sequence is 15 residues long. V lost 3 bases to trimming and J lost 9 bases, with 19 bases between them. DNA of the CDR3: TGTGCCAGCAGCGCCTTAACGGGAGGGGGCGGTGAGCAGTTCTTC. It encodes CASSALTGGGGEQFF.

This chain uses TRBV5-1 with TRBJ2-5; tentative D call: TRBD1 (6 bases). The CDR3 is made up of 16 amino acids. The V end lost 2 bases, the J end lost 5 bases, and 19 bases lay between the germline ends. Germline-derived CDR1 and CDR2 are SGHRS and YFSETQ. CDR3 nucleotide sequence: TGCGCCAGCAGCTTTTCTCCAACAGGCAGGGGTGAGACCCAGTACTTC. Protein: CASSFSPTGRGETQYF.

The gene calls are TRBV6-2 or TRBV6-3 and TRBJ2-7, with 11 positions matching TRBD1. CDR1 is MNHEY and CDR2 is SVGEGT in the germline V gene. Trimming took 0 bases from V and 2 from J; bases not matched to a gene: 12. The CDR3 consists of 19 residues. The CDR3 coding sequence is TGTGCCAGCAGTTACTCGAAACGGACAGGGGGCTTAGTTACCTACGAGCAGTACTTC. This encodes CASSYSKRTGGLVTYEQYF.

V usage is TRBV19 and J usage is TRBJ1-2; 8 bases fit TRBD1. The V gene end was trimmed by 3 bases and the J gene end by 1 base; junction bases not matched to a gene: 4. The V gene's germline CDR1 is LNHDA and CDR2 SQIVND (reference sequence). The CDR3 covers 15 residues. The CDR3 spells CASSMPGGINYGYTF. In DNA, the CDR3 is TGTGCCAGTAGTATGCCAGGGGGCATTAACTATGGCTACACCTTC.